The clone carrying this T cell receptor (beta chain) showed up many times. Its antigen remains unidentified. Diagnosis of hyperthyroidism was new in patients aged 18 to 65, and its duration was under 2 months. Not enrolled were patients with uncontrolled infection, other autoimmune disease, pregnancy or lactation. The data stem from a study of T cells in Graves' hyperthyroidism and ophthalmopathy. Study-wide findings and caveats: Among clonotypes expanded in thyroid above 0.001, most were also found in blood. A 13 V-J model separated ophthalmopathy from stable hyperthyroidism.

RNA transcripts provided the source from which TCR beta CDR3 regions were amplified. With the HTBI primer set, the TCR CDR3 went through a first round of RT-PCR. TCRdb redid the calling of the multiplex PCR reads with MiXCR, one entry per CDR3 protein. The sample has approximately 510,000 distinct CDR3 sequences; less than 25% are singletons. Specimen: blood. The TCR sequence derives from a man aged 18 to 30 with Graves' hyperthyroidism.

The CDR3, as DNA: TGTGCCAGCAGTTTGGGGTCCGGCGGTGGACAAGAGACCCAGTACTTC. It encodes CASSLGSGGGQETQYF. The gene calls are TRBV12-3 or TRBV12-4 and TRBJ2-5; D not certain. V was shortened by 3 bases and J by 2 bases, with 16 bases between the two germline ends. The CDR3 extends over 16 amino acids.